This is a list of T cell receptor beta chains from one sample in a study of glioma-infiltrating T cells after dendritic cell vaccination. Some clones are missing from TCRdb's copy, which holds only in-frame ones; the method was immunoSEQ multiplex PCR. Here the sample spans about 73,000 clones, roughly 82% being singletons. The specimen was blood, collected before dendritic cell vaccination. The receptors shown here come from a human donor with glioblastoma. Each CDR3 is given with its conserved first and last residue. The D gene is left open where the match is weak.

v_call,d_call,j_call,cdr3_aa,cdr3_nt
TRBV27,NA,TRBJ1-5,CASRDLQGKLQPQHF,TGTGCCAGCAGGGACCTACAGGGAAAACTCCAGCCCCAGCATTTT
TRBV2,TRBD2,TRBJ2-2,CASSPSLAGGTGELFF,TGTGCCAGCAGCCCCAGTCTAGCGGGGGGAACCGGGGAGCTGTTTTTT
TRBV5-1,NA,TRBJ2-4,CASSLAGDWDIQYF,TGCGCCAGCAGCTTGGCGGGGGACTGGGACATTCAGTACTTC
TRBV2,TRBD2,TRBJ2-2,CASNRREGTGELFF,TGTGCCAGCAATAGGCGGGAGGGAACCGGGGAGCTGTTTTTT
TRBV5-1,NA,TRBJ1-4,CASSSGVRGRPDEKLFF,TGCGCCAGCAGCTCTGGGGTTAGGGGCCGCCCCGATGAAAAACTGTTTTTT
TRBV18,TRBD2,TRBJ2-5,CASSPSGGAQETQYF,TGTGCCAGCTCACCTAGCGGGGGGGCGCAAGAGACCCAGTACTTC
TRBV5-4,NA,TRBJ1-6,CASSRYLGGVGTSPLHF,TGTGCCAGCAGCCGCTATCTGGGGGGGGTCGGTACTTCACCCCTCCACTTT
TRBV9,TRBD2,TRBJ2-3,CASSVDPSGGAVDTQYF,TGTGCCAGCAGCGTAGATCCTAGCGGGGGGGCCGTAGATACGCAGTATTTT
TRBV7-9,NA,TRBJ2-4,CASNGQSAKNIQYF,TGTGCCAGCAACGGACAGTCCGCCAAAAACATTCAGTACTTC
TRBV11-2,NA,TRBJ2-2,CASSSLTGPNTGELFF,TGTGCCAGCAGCTCCCTCACAGGTCCGAACACCGGGGAGCTGTTTTTT